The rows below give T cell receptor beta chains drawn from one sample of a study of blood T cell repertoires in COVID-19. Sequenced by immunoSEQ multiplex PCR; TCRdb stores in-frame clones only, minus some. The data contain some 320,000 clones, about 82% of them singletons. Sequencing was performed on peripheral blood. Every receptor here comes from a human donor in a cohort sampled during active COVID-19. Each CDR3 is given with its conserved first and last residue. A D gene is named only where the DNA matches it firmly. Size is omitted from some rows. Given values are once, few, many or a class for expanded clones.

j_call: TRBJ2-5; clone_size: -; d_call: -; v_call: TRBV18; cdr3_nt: TGTGCCAGCTCACCCGGACAACAAGAGACCCAGTACTTC; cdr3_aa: CASSPGQQETQYF
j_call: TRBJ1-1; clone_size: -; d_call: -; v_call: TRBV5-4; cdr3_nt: TGTGCCAGCAGCCCCGGAGGTGGGAATAGTAACACTGAAGCTTTCTTT; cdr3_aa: CASSPGGGNSNTEAFF
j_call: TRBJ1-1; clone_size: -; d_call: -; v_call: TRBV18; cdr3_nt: TGTGCCAGCTCACCCGCCGCGGGGAACACTGAAGCTTTCTTT; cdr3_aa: CASSPAAGNTEAFF
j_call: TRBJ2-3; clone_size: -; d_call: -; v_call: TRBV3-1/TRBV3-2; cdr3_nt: TGTGCCAGCAGCAACAAAAGGGGGGGTACGCAGTATTTT; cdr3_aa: CASSNKRGGTQYF
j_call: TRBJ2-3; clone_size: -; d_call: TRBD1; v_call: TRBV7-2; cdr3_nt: TGTGCCAGCAGTCGACTTACAGGGGGCACAGATACGCAGTATTTT; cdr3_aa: CASSRLTGGTDTQYF
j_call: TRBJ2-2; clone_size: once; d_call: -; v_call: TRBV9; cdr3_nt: TGTGCCAGCAGCGTAGTTGAGGGACTCGGCGGGGAGCTGTTTTTT; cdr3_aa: CASSVVEGLGGELFF
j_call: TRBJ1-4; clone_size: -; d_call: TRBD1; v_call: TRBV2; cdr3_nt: TGTGCCAGCAGGAGGACAGGGTCCGATGAAAAACTGTTTTTT; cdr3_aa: CASRRTGSDEKLFF
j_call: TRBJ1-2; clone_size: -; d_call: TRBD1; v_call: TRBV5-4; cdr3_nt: TGTGCCAGCAGCCAAGCCCGGGACAGGGTCTATGGCTACACCTTC; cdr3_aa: CASSQARDRVYGYTF
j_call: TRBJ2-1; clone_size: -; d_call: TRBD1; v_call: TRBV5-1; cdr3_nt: TGCGCCAGCAGCTTGGTACGGGACAGTGGTCAGAATGAGCAGTTCTTC; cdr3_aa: CASSLVRDSGQNEQFF
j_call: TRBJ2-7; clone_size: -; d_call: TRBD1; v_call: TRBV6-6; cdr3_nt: TGTGCCAGCAGTTACCTCGACAGGGCCTCCTACGAGCAGTACTTC; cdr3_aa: CASSYLDRASYEQYF